This paragraph covers one TCR beta chain sequence. Amplification of TCR beta CDR3 was performed by multiplex PCR with 32 V and 13 J primers. TCRdb redid the calling of the multiplex PCR reads with MiXCR, one entry per CDR3 protein. This repertoire shows some 4,000 distinct CDR3 sequences, roughly 20% found once; its top ten account for roughly 12%. The data stem from a study of immune heterogeneity within non-small cell lung tumors. The starting template was genomic DNA from bulk tumor, roughly 610 ng per sample. Every primary tumor yielded several biopsies, spaced far apart, that were taken during surgery. Enrolled patients presented with newly diagnosed, previously untreated non-small cell lung cancer and underwent curative surgery. The sequenced sample was lung tumor tissue. The clonotype originates from a man aged 55 to 70 with non-small cell lung cancer.

The CDR3 loop is CASSDFSVSYEQYF. In nucleotides, the CDR3 is TGTGCCAGCAGTGACTTTTCGGTTTCCTACGAGCAGTACTTC. The chain has TRBV25-1 and TRBJ2-7; D is ambiguous. Germline CDR1 reads MGHDK; CDR2 reads SYGVNS. Trimming pared 3 bases from V and 1 base from J, leaving 10 bases between. The CDR3 spans 14 residues.